The entry that follows covers one T cell receptor beta chain sequence. Its antigen is not known. These data come from a study of cytomegalovirus exposure and HLA in healthy donors. Trimming removed 8 bases from V and 0 bases from J, with 11 bases in between. This CDR3 region has 15 residues. Findings of the study overall: Association of a missense DCLRE1C variant with TCR beta V- and J-gene trimming was reported in a later analysis.

PCR primers comprised 60 Vbeta and 13 Jbeta primers. The protocol was immunoSEQ multiplex PCR, while the TCRdb copy is restricted to in-frame clones and leaves out a portion. The table lists roughly 200,000 clones, approximately 86% of them singletons. This clonotype was sampled from a boy aged 2 to 10 in good health and CMV-seronegative. Sequences were obtained from PBMCs. This sequence joins TRBV23-1 and TRBJ1-6, with D unclear. TRBV23-1 has ORF status, its function being uncertain. In DNA form, the CDR3 reads TGCGCCAGCCCTCGACGGAGCTCCTATAATTCACCCCTCCACTTT. Protein product: CASPRRSSYNSPLHF.